This is a list of T cell receptor beta chains from one sample in a study of cytomegalovirus exposure and HLA in healthy donors. The table came from immunoSEQ multiplex PCR; TCRdb's copy has only in-frame clones and leaves some out. The profile shows roughly 99,000 clones, approximately 76% of them singletons. The sample comprised PBMCs. The receptors shown here come from a man aged 18-30 years in good health and CMV-seronegative. The CDR3 runs from the conserved cysteine through the conserved F or W. Fields, in order: D gene, clone size, J gene, V gene, CDR3 DNA, CDR3 protein. The D gene is left open where the match is weak. Rows may omit the clone size; those that give it use once, few, many or a size class.

. | . | TRBJ1-4 | TRBV4-3 | TGCGCCAGCAGCCAAAGGGCAGGGGCAACTAATGAAAAACTGTTTTTT | CASSQRAGATNEKLFF
. | . | TRBJ1-2 | TRBV7-9 | TGTGCCAGCAGCTTGCCAGGGCATGGCTACACCTTC | CASSLPGHGYTF
. | . | TRBJ2-1 | TRBV11-3 | TGTGCCAGCAGCCCGGGACCCCTGGAGGGGCAGTTCTTC | CASSPGPLEGQFF
. | . | TRBJ1-2 | TRBV6-1 | TGTGCCAGCAGTGAGGGGAGGCCGGGGGGCGTTAACTATGGCTACACCTTC | CASSEGRPGGVNYGYTF
. | . | TRBJ1-6 | TRBV4-2 | TGTGCCAGCAGCCAAGTGGGCAGCCTGTCACCCCTCCACTTT | CASSQVGSLSPLHF
. | . | TRBJ2-5 | TRBV19 | TGTGCCAGTAGTTCCCGGGGGATCCTCGGACGAGAGACCCAGTACTTC | CASSSRGILGRETQYF
. | . | TRBJ1-1 | TRBV4-2 | TGTGCCAGCAGCTCACAGGGAAACCTACTTATGAACACTGAAGCTTTCTTT | CASSSQGNLLMNTEAFF
. | . | TRBJ1-4 | TRBV9 | TGTGCCAGCAGCGTTGGGGGGGGCTTTGGCGGGACTAATGAAAAACTGTTTTTT | CASSVGGGFGGTNEKLFF
. | once | TRBJ1-1 | TRBV28 | TGTGCCAGCAGTTTCCTTACAGAAGCTTTCTTT | CASSFLTEAFF
TRBD2 | . | TRBJ2-2 | TRBV7-9 | TGTGCCAGCAGCTTAGATGAGACTAGCGGGAACACCGGGGAGCTGTTTTTT | CASSLDETSGNTGELFF
. | . | TRBJ2-7 | TRBV19 | TGTGCCAGTAGTAAAAGGCTAAACGGGGTCTCCTACGAGCAGTACTTC | CASSKRLNGVSYEQYF
. | few | TRBJ2-1 | TRBV2 | TGTGCCAGCTGTTATCAGGGAATTTACAATGAGCAGTTCTTC | CASCYQGIYNEQFF